These T cell receptor beta chains were read from a single sample in a study of T cell clonotyping in hematopoietic cell transplantation. Sequencing used immunoSEQ multiplex PCR; TCRdb keeps in-frame clones, though not all of them. The profile covers about 9,000 clones, with more than 60% appearing a single time and 33% taken by the ten largest. Sample: peripheral blood mononuclear cells, taken before stem cell transplant. These receptor sequences come from a man in his 60s with acute myeloid leukemia. Some clones in this sample may be carry-over from other donors' samples. Both conserved end residues are part of each CDR3. D genes are given only for firm matches. Part of the rows lack a size; the others show once, few, many or a class for expanded clones.

D gene: .
J gene: TRBJ1-2
clone size: once
V gene: TRBV20-1
CDR3 DNA: TGCAGTGCTAGAGGGATTGGCTACACCTTC
CDR3 protein: CSARGIGYTF

D gene: TRBD1
J gene: TRBJ2-2
clone size: .
V gene: TRBV13
CDR3 DNA: TGTGCCAGCAGCACCCCGACAGGGCTAACCACCGGGGAGCTGTTTTTT
CDR3 protein: CASSTPTGLTTGELFF

D gene: .
J gene: TRBJ2-5
clone size: .
V gene: TRBV30
CDR3 DNA: TGTGCCTGGCGTTTCAGGGATAAGGGTGGAGAGACCCAGTACTTC
CDR3 protein: CAWRFRDKGGETQYF

D gene: TRBD2
J gene: TRBJ2-3
clone size: .
V gene: TRBV10-1
CDR3 DNA: TGCGCCAGCTCAGAGACTAGCGGAGACTATACGCAGTATTTT
CDR3 protein: CASSETSGDYTQYF

D gene: .
J gene: TRBJ2-5
clone size: .
V gene: TRBV5-4
CDR3 DNA: TGTGCCAGCAGCCAAGCTGCGGTTCAAGAGACCCAGTACTTC
CDR3 protein: CASSQAAVQETQYF

D gene: TRBD2
J gene: TRBJ2-3
clone size: .
V gene: TRBV6-5
CDR3 DNA: TGTGCCAGCAGTTACACTAGCGGGAGATTAGATACGCAGTATTTT
CDR3 protein: CASSYTSGRLDTQYF

D gene: TRBD2
J gene: TRBJ2-2
clone size: .
V gene: TRBV14
CDR3 DNA: TGTGCCAGCAGCCGGCCGGGACTAGCGACCGGGGAGCTGTTTTTT
CDR3 protein: CASSRPGLATGELFF

D gene: .
J gene: TRBJ2-2
clone size: .
V gene: TRBV4-1
CDR3 DNA: TGCGCCAGCAGCCGGGCCTGGGGCCAGGAAACCGGGGAGCTGTTTTTT
CDR3 protein: CASSRAWGQETGELFF

D gene: TRBD1
J gene: TRBJ1-6
clone size: .
V gene: TRBV7-2
CDR3 DNA: TGTGCCAGCAGCATCACAGGGGAATCACCCCTCCACTTT
CDR3 protein: CASSITGESPLHF

D gene: TRBD1
J gene: TRBJ1-1
clone size: few
V gene: TRBV30
CDR3 DNA: TGTGCCTGGAGTCGGGACAGGAGAGAAGCTTTCTTT
CDR3 protein: CAWSRDRREAFF

D gene: TRBD2
J gene: TRBJ2-1
clone size: .
V gene: TRBV2
CDR3 DNA: TGTGCCAGCACCGGGGGGGTCTCCTACAATGAGCAGTTCTTC
CDR3 protein: CASTGGVSYNEQFF

D gene: .
J gene: TRBJ2-3
clone size: .
V gene: TRBV6-5
CDR3 DNA: TGTGCCACCCGGGTCCCATGGCCCACAGATACGCAGTATTTT
CDR3 protein: CATRVPWPTDTQYF

D gene: TRBD2
J gene: TRBJ2-5
clone size: .
V gene: TRBV5-1
CDR3 DNA: TGCGCCAGCAGCGGCGGGGGGACTAGCGGGGCTCAAGAGACCCAGTACTTC
CDR3 protein: CASSGGGTSGAQETQYF

D gene: .
J gene: TRBJ2-3
clone size: .
V gene: TRBV7-3
CDR3 DNA: TGTGCCAGCAGCTTAAAAATCACAGATACGCAGTATTTT
CDR3 protein: CASSLKITDTQYF

D gene: .
J gene: TRBJ2-7
clone size: .
V gene: TRBV7-3
CDR3 DNA: TGTGCCAGCAGCTTAAGCGCGGGAAGCCTTCGCGAGCAGTACTTC
CDR3 protein: CASSLSAGSLREQYF

D gene: TRBD2
J gene: TRBJ2-1
clone size: .
V gene: TRBV5-4
CDR3 DNA: TGTGCCAGCAGCTTGGTTAGCGGGACCTACAATGAGCAGTTCTTC
CDR3 protein: CASSLVSGTYNEQFF

D gene: TRBD1
J gene: TRBJ2-7
clone size: .
V gene: TRBV5-6
CDR3 DNA: TGTGCCAGCAGCGGAGGGGACAGGGCCTACGAGCAGTACTTC
CDR3 protein: CASSGGDRAYEQYF

D gene: .
J gene: TRBJ2-5
clone size: .
V gene: TRBV11-2
CDR3 DNA: TGTGCCAGCAGCCCCGCCGGGTTAGAGACCCAGTACTTC
CDR3 protein: CASSPAGLETQYF

D gene: TRBD2
J gene: TRBJ2-5
clone size: .
V gene: TRBV19
CDR3 DNA: TGTGCCAGTAGCCTCAATAGCGGGAGCCTTATGACCCAGTACTTC
CDR3 protein: CASSLNSGSLMTQYF

D gene: TRBD2
J gene: TRBJ2-5
clone size: .
V gene: TRBV19
CDR3 DNA: TGTGCCAGTAGTATGGGACTAGCGGGGGGAGTGACCCAGTACTTC
CDR3 protein: CASSMGLAGGVTQYF

D gene: .
J gene: TRBJ2-1
clone size: .
V gene: TRBV28
CDR3 DNA: TGTGCCAGCAACTTCAGGGAGACGGTCTACAATGAGCAGTTCTTC
CDR3 protein: CASNFRETVYNEQFF

D gene: TRBD2
J gene: TRBJ2-1
clone size: .
V gene: TRBV9
CDR3 DNA: TGTGCCAGCAGCGTAATAGCGGGCGACAATGAGCAGTTCTTC
CDR3 protein: CASSVIAGDNEQFF

D gene: .
J gene: TRBJ1-1
clone size: .
V gene: TRBV9
CDR3 DNA: TGTGCCAGCAGCCCCGGCGGAGGGGAGAACACTGAAGCTTTCTTT
CDR3 protein: CASSPGGGENTEAFF

D gene: .
J gene: TRBJ1-2
clone size: .
V gene: TRBV30
CDR3 DNA: TGTGCCTGGAGGGGCCAGACACCGACAGAATCTTACACCTTC
CDR3 protein: CAWRGQTPTESYTF

D gene: .
J gene: TRBJ1-1
clone size: few
V gene: TRBV7-9
CDR3 DNA: TGTGCCAGCAGCTCGACAGGAGGGAAAACTGAAGCTTTCTTT
CDR3 protein: CASSSTGGKTEAFF

D gene: .
J gene: TRBJ2-7
clone size: .
V gene: TRBV4-2
CDR3 DNA: TGTGCCAGCAGCCAGGGTGTGTGGGACGAGCAGTACTTC
CDR3 protein: CASSQGVWDEQYF

D gene: .
J gene: TRBJ1-1
clone size: .
V gene: TRBV30
CDR3 DNA: TGTGCCTGGAGGCCCCCGTTTGGAATGAACACTGAAGCTTTCTTT
CDR3 protein: CAWRPPFGMNTEAFF

D gene: .
J gene: TRBJ1-5
clone size: .
V gene: TRBV6-5
CDR3 DNA: TGTGCCAGCAGGCAGACAGCGAATCAGCCCCAGCATTTT
CDR3 protein: CASRQTANQPQHF

D gene: TRBD1
J gene: TRBJ2-2
clone size: .
V gene: TRBV7-6
CDR3 DNA: TGTGCCAGCAGCGCAGGACAGGGCATAAGCACCGGGGAGCTGTTTTTT
CDR3 protein: CASSAGQGISTGELFF

D gene: .
J gene: TRBJ2-7
clone size: .
V gene: TRBV7-9
CDR3 DNA: TGTGCCAGCAGCTTAGCGCAGGGGGGGTCCTACGAGCAGTACTTC
CDR3 protein: CASSLAQGGSYEQYF

D gene: .
J gene: TRBJ2-2
clone size: .
V gene: TRBV19
CDR3 DNA: TGTGCCAGTATCTCCTTGGGGTCAGGGGGGTCCACCGGGGAGCTGTTTTTT
CDR3 protein: CASISLGSGGSTGELFF

D gene: .
J gene: TRBJ2-3
clone size: .
V gene: TRBV27
CDR3 DNA: TGTGCCAGCAGTTTAATATCCTCGCGAGAGGCGCAGTATTTT
CDR3 protein: CASSLISSREAQYF

D gene: TRBD2
J gene: TRBJ2-1
clone size: few
V gene: TRBV7-8
CDR3 DNA: TGTGCCAGCAGCTTAGCGCGGGGTAGCGGGGGAGCTCGCTCCTACAATGAGCAGTTCTTC
CDR3 protein: CASSLARGSGGARSYNEQFF

D gene: .
J gene: TRBJ2-7
clone size: once
V gene: TRBV9
CDR3 DNA: TGTGCCAGCAGCCGCGACGACTACGAGCAGTACTTC
CDR3 protein: CASSRDDYEQYF

D gene: TRBD2
J gene: TRBJ2-1
clone size: .
V gene: TRBV19
CDR3 DNA: TGTGCCAGTAGTATATCTCTAGCGGGAGTGGATGAGCAGTTCTTC
CDR3 protein: CASSISLAGVDEQFF

D gene: TRBD2
J gene: TRBJ2-2
clone size: .
V gene: TRBV10-3
CDR3 DNA: TGTGCCATCAATTCGGGACTAGCGCCCGGGGAGCTGTTTTTT
CDR3 protein: CAINSGLAPGELFF

D gene: .
J gene: TRBJ2-3
clone size: .
V gene: TRBV5-1
CDR3 DNA: TGCGCCAGCAGCCTTTGGGAGGTCAGCACAGATACGCAGTATTTT
CDR3 protein: CASSLWEVSTDTQYF

D gene: .
J gene: TRBJ1-2
clone size: .
V gene: TRBV6-5
CDR3 DNA: TGTGCCAGCACAGCTGGGTATGGCTACACCTTC
CDR3 protein: CASTAGYGYTF

D gene: .
J gene: TRBJ2-1
clone size: .
V gene: TRBV10-1
CDR3 DNA: TGCGCCAGCAGTGAGTCGTTTACCTACAATGAGCAGTTCTTC
CDR3 protein: CASSESFTYNEQFF

D gene: .
J gene: TRBJ2-3
clone size: .
V gene: TRBV5-6
CDR3 DNA: TGTGCCAGCAGCGTGACAGATACGCAGTATTTT
CDR3 protein: CASSVTDTQYF

D gene: TRBD2
J gene: TRBJ2-7
clone size: .
V gene: TRBV2
CDR3 DNA: TGTGCCAGCAGTCCAACTAGCGGGGGGTCCCTCTCCTACGAGCAGTACTTC
CDR3 protein: CASSPTSGGSLSYEQYF

D gene: TRBD2
J gene: TRBJ2-1
clone size: .
V gene: TRBV2
CDR3 DNA: TGTGCCAGCAGTTCACTAGCGGGAGCCTACAATGAGCAGTTCTTC
CDR3 protein: CASSSLAGAYNEQFF

D gene: TRBD1
J gene: TRBJ1-6
clone size: few
V gene: TRBV30
CDR3 DNA: TGTGCCTGGAGACCCTGGCAGGGGGCGCGGAATTCACCCCTCCACTTT
CDR3 protein: CAWRPWQGARNSPLHF

D gene: .
J gene: TRBJ2-1
clone size: once
V gene: TRBV7-8
CDR3 DNA: TGTGCCAGCAGCGCCGTGGGGACGCGCTCCTACAATGAGCAGTTCTTC
CDR3 protein: CASSAVGTRSYNEQFF

D gene: .
J gene: TRBJ2-3
clone size: .
V gene: TRBV5-1
CDR3 DNA: TGCGCCAGCAGCTTCTACTCTAGCACAGATACGCAGTATTTT
CDR3 protein: CASSFYSSTDTQYF

D gene: .
J gene: TRBJ2-7
clone size: .
V gene: TRBV15
CDR3 DNA: TGTGCCACCAGCAAAGGGGGGACCGGGGCCTACGAGCAGTACTTC
CDR3 protein: CATSKGGTGAYEQYF

D gene: TRBD1
J gene: TRBJ1-5
clone size: .
V gene: TRBV7-8
CDR3 DNA: TGTGCCAGCAGCCCCGGGACAGGCAATCAGCCCCAGCATTTT
CDR3 protein: CASSPGTGNQPQHF

D gene: .
J gene: TRBJ1-1
clone size: .
V gene: TRBV9
CDR3 DNA: TGTGCCAGCAGCGTAGAGGGGTGGGACACTGAAGCTTTCTTT
CDR3 protein: CASSVEGWDTEAFF

D gene: .
J gene: TRBJ1-5
clone size: .
V gene: TRBV13
CDR3 DNA: TGTGCCAGCAGCTTAGGCTTGGGAGGCAGTCAGCCCCAGCATTTT
CDR3 protein: CASSLGLGGSQPQHF

D gene: .
J gene: TRBJ1-1
clone size: medium-sized
V gene: TRBV6-5
CDR3 DNA: TGTGCCAGCAGTTACGGTGGCACTGAAGCTTTCTTT
CDR3 protein: CASSYGGTEAFF

D gene: .
J gene: TRBJ1-1
clone size: few
V gene: TRBV30
CDR3 DNA: TGTGCCTGGAGTGATTATGGGGGGGGCACTGAAGCTTTCTTT
CDR3 protein: CAWSDYGGGTEAFF